This T cell receptor beta chain was sequenced for a study of neurological immune-mediated disorders (dated by TCRdb to the late 2010s). At the level of the whole study: Peripheral blood TCR-beta repertoires from patients with HTLV-I-associated myelopathy (HAM/TSP), patients with multiple sclerosis, and healthy controls were compared in the study using UMI-based sequencing. The 106 TCR-beta libraries covered PBMC samples along with longitudinal samples, technical triplicates, and paired sorted CD4+ and CD8+ T-cell subsets. Of the roughly 68 subjects in the cohort, about 14 were HAM/TSP patients, approximately 34 were multiple sclerosis patients, and about 20 were healthy controls. The study at large found these results: Across subjects, expanded clones never shared an identical CDR3 amino acid sequence, which suggests that the TCR-beta repertoires in every group were private. TCR clonal expansion was highest in HAM/TSP patients and lowest in MS patients, with MS patients falling below even healthy controls.

Based on the germline V gene, the CDR1 and CDR2 sequences are SQVTM and ANQGSEA. The junction carries 8 bases between V and J, which are trimmed by 3 bases and 0 bases respectively. From cysteine to phenylalanine, the CDR3 is 13 amino acids long. Just CDR3 DNA is preserved here, 39 bases in frame from base 1. cDNA synthesis used template-switch 5'RACE with a primer carrying a 10-nucleotide random unique molecular identifier tagging each TCR transcript. Each sequencing run produced over 190 million TCR-beta sequences covering 15-18 subjects. The RNeasy kit was used for extraction of total RNA. The KAPA Real-time Library Amplification kit was used to amplify TCR-beta VDJ regions with primers for the TCR constant region and the 5'RACE anchor. A first PCR added sample indexes and Illumina adaptors, and a second PCR then raised library yield. After purification with Ampure beads, the TCR product of roughly 650 bp was size-selected on a 2% E-gel SizeSelection system. Library quality was checked on a Bioanalyzer, concentration was measured with Qubit, and libraries were quantified with the Kapa Library Quantification kit before pooling. An Illumina HiSeq 2500 sequenced the libraries paired-end 2 x 150 bp. To increase sequence diversity, roughly 23-30% phiX was spiked into each library pool. Per the source publication's procedure: The quality-filtered reads were processed with the UMI-based MiGEC pipeline, whose error correction step removed more than 75% of the raw TCR sequences. VDJ genes were aligned to IMGT germline references, and clonotypes were defined by unique CDR3 amino acid sequence plus V-J genes. Clonal expansion, Shannon diversity and CDR3 relatedness (CalcPairwiseDistances, ClusterSamples) were evaluated with VDJtools, and phylogenetic trees were built with CLCbio workbench. Clones with at least 8 unique UMIs were defined as expanded, with this threshold being based on coefficient-of-variation modelling across technical triplicates. TCRdb ran its own pipeline on the public reads, namely fastp trimming at Q25 and MiXCR clone calling, and kept in-frame beta chains. Every CDR3 protein is listed once, alongside the most common genes and DNA of its rows. The V and J calls were determined by TCRdb, not by the authors. The sample has some 20,000 distinct CDR3 sequences on record, 14% of them singletons. The ten largest clones take up almost 8% of the sample.

In this sample, this clonotype turned up many times. Its antigen is not yet known. No base quality information exists; no much larger clone differs at one position. Sorted-subset TCR libraries were prepared from around 1 million sorted CD4+ or CD8+ T cells. PBMCs were separated from peripheral blood using Ficoll-Hypaque density gradient centrifugation and then cryopreserved in liquid nitrogen. The study also sequenced paired sorted CD4+ and CD8+ subsets from healthy controls, HAM/TSP patients and MS patients. Sequencing was performed on CD4+ T cells from blood. The V and J genes are TRBV29-1 and TRBJ1-2, and the D gene may be TRBD1, 6 bases matching. The sequence was collected from a woman aged 60-75 years with HTLV-1-associated myelopathy (HAM/TSP). The CDR3 protein sequence reads: CSVDRGPNYGYTF. The DNA sequence reads TGCAGCGTTGACAGGGGACCTAACTATGGCTACACCTTC.